A selection of T cell receptor beta chains follows, all from one sample in a study of T cell repertoires in cytomegalovirus infection. Antigens of these TCRs are unknown. TCRdb reanalysed the reads using MiXCR and keeps one entry per CDR3 protein. The sample consists of about 350,000 distinct CDR3 sequences, approximately 30% of them appearing once. The material was cultured PBMCs, obtained from culture after CMV antigen stimulation. These receptors were collected from a human donor in good health (CMV status not recorded). Some clones in this sample may be carry-over from other donors' samples. Each CDR3 is given with its conserved first and last residue. The D gene is left open where the match is weak. Size is omitted from some rows. Given values are once, few, many or a class for expanded clones.

d_gene	j_gene	v_gene	len	abundance	CDR3aa	CDR3nt
-	TRBJ2-1	TRBV7-3	11	few	CASSLTGEQFF	TGTGCCAGCAGCTTAACCGGTGAGCAGTTCTTC
-	TRBJ1-2	TRBV19	12	-	CASSIQGYGYTF	TGTGCCAGTAGTATCCAGGGATATGGCTACACCTTC
TRBD1	TRBJ1-5	TRBV5-6	20	few	CASSLYRDRGWRGEDQPQHF	TGTGCCAGCAGCTTATACCGGGACAGGGGGTGGAGGGGGGAAGATCAGCCCCAGCATTTT
TRBD2	TRBJ2-1	TRBV12-5	15	once	CASALGLAGTYEQFF	TGTGCTAGTGCCCTGGGACTAGCGGGAACATATGAGCAGTTCTTC
TRBD1	TRBJ1-1	TRBV6-5	12	-	CASSRGSAEAFF	TGTGCCAGCAGCAGGGGGTCCGCTGAAGCTTTCTTT
TRBD1	TRBJ1-3	TRBV7-2	16	many	CASSPPGQGSGNTIYF	TGTGCCAGCAGCCCACCGGGACAGGGCTCTGGAAACACCATATATTTT
TRBD1	TRBJ1-3	TRBV5-1	18	-	CASSVRGTGSSSGNTIYF	TGCGCCAGCAGCGTACGCGGGACAGGGTCGAGCTCTGGAAACACCATATATTTT
-	TRBJ2-7	TRBV7-2	14	few	CASSLVGASYEQYF	TGTGCCAGCAGCTTAGTGGGCGCCTCCTACGAGCAGTACTTC
-	TRBJ1-2	TRBV20-1	14	-	CSARQGKSNYGYTF	TGCAGTGCTAGGCAGGGGAAAAGTAACTATGGCTACACCTTC
TRBD1	TRBJ1-1	TRBV6-1	16	-	CASRQSGQRMNTEAFF	TGTGCCAGCAGACAATCGGGACAGCGAATGAACACTGAAGCTTTCTTT
-	TRBJ1-4	TRBV12-3/TRBV12-4	14	many	CASSFVGTNEKLFF	TGTGCCAGCAGTTTTGTGGGAACTAATGAAAAACTGTTTTTT
-	TRBJ2-1	TRBV28	15	few	CASSLMRAPAFEQFF	TGTGCCAGCAGTTTAATGAGGGCGCCGGCTTTTGAGCAGTTCTTC
-	TRBJ2-1	TRBV6-5	15	few	CASSGYGIMGDEQFF	TGTGCCAGCAGCGGTTACGGGATAATGGGCGATGAGCAGTTCTTC
TRBD2	TRBJ2-5	TRBV9	15	-	CASSVSLAGQETQYF	TGTGCCAGCAGCGTAAGTCTAGCGGGACAAGAGACCCAGTACTTC
-	TRBJ2-1	TRBV7-2	14	-	CASSSFTRQKRKFF	TGTGCCAGCAGCTCATTTACGAGGCAAAAGCGTAAGTTCTTC
TRBD1	TRBJ1-2	TRBV24-1	16	-	CATSDPGTGAGYGYTF	TGTGCCACCAGTGATCCTGGGACAGGGGCAGGCTATGGCTACACCTTC
-	TRBJ1-6	TRBV20-1	15	-	CSAHNGGQVDSPLHF	TGCAGTGCCCATAACGGCGGCCAAGTAGATTCACCCCTCCACTTT
-	TRBJ1-2	TRBV12-3/TRBV12-4	13	-	CASSFRQNYGYTF	TGTGCCAGCAGTTTTAGGCAGAACTATGGCTACACCTTC
-	TRBJ1-5	TRBV28	16	-	CASSHAQDSSNQPQHF	TGTGCCAGCAGCCATGCTCAGGATTCTAGCAATCAGCCCCAGCATTTT
-	TRBJ1-1	TRBV11-1	18	few	CASSLVGPGGMLSTEAFF	TGTGCCAGCAGCTTAGTCGGGCCCGGCGGAATGTTGAGCACTGAAGCTTTCTTT
-	TRBJ1-1	TRBV3-1	14	-	CASSQDGLGGKAFF	TGTGCCAGCAGCCAAGACGGCCTGGGGGGGAAAGCTTTCTTT
TRBD2	TRBJ2-1	TRBV6-2/TRBV6-3	16	few	CASSYGTSGSFNEQFF	TGTGCCAGCAGTTACGGGACTAGCGGGAGTTTCAATGAGCAGTTCTTC
TRBD2	TRBJ2-2	TRBV7-2	15	few	CASSLDGRKTGELFF	TGTGCCAGCAGCTTAGACGGGAGGAAGACCGGGGAGCTGTTTTTT
TRBD1	TRBJ1-2	TRBV5-8	18	many	CASSLGVGTVSTNYGYTF	TGTGCCAGCAGCTTGGGGGTTGGGACAGTTTCTACTAACTATGGCTACACCTTC
TRBD1	TRBJ1-2	TRBV12-3/TRBV12-4	14	-	CASSLVPRGHGYTF	TGTGCCAGCAGTCTAGTCCCCAGGGGGCACGGCTACACCTTC
-	TRBJ2-5	TRBV25-1	15	few	CASSEAPRLQETQYF	TGTGCCAGCAGTGAAGCTCCGCGGCTCCAAGAGACCCAGTACTTC
-	TRBJ2-2	TRBV6-2/TRBV6-3	15	many	CASTVLGGNTGELFF	TGTGCCAGCACTGTATTGGGGGGTAACACCGGGGAGCTGTTTTTT
-	TRBJ2-2	TRBV11-2	13	few	CASSRGGAGELFF	TGTGCCAGCAGCAGAGGGGGTGCCGGGGAGCTGTTTTTT
TRBD1	TRBJ1-5	TRBV7-2	15	-	CASSPGTGEGQPQHF	TGTGCCAGCAGCCCGGGGACAGGTGAGGGACAGCCCCAGCATTTT
-	TRBJ2-3	TRBV7-2	15	few	CASSGTGRKADTQYF	TGTGCCAGCAGCGGGACGGGACGAAAGGCAGATACGCAGTATTTT
-	TRBJ2-1	TRBV7-2	11	many	CASSKNFEQFF	TGTGCCAGCAGTAAGAACTTTGAGCAGTTCTTC
-	TRBJ2-7	TRBV10-3	13	few	CAIRGSASYEQYF	TGTGCCATCAGAGGGTCAGCGTCCTACGAGCAGTACTTC
TRBD2	TRBJ2-5	TRBV4-1	16	few	CASSPSGGGREETQYF	TGCGCCAGCAGCCCAAGTGGCGGGGGACGGGAAGAGACCCAGTACTTC
-	TRBJ1-1	TRBV7-3	15	-	CASSLTGQANTEAFF	TGTGCCAGCAGCTTAACGGGGCAGGCCAACACTGAAGCTTTCTTT
TRBD2	TRBJ2-7	TRBV28	14	-	CASKLTSGKNEQYF	TGTGCCAGCAAGTTGACTAGCGGGAAGAACGAGCAGTACTTC
-	TRBJ2-3	TRBV20-1	14	few	CSAPRSGATDTQYF	TGCAGTGCCCCGCGTAGCGGAGCCACAGATACGCAGTATTTT
-	TRBJ1-1	TRBV9	14	-	CASSVDPMNTEAFF	TGTGCCAGCAGCGTAGACCCCATGAACACTGAAGCTTTCTTT
TRBD1	TRBJ1-5	TRBV19	19	-	CASSPKGIGQGAQNQPQHF	TGTGCCAGTAGTCCCAAGGGAATAGGACAGGGGGCCCAAAATCAGCCCCAGCATTTT
-	TRBJ2-1	TRBV11-2	14	-	CASSLGQAANEQFF	TGTGCCAGCAGCTTAGGACAGGCCGCCAATGAGCAGTTCTTC
-	TRBJ1-1	TRBV20-1	13	-	CSAVGLMNTEAFF	TGCAGCGCGGTGGGCCTAATGAACACTGAAGCTTTCTTT
-	TRBJ2-7	TRBV6-1	15	few	CASSLSPGSAYEQYF	TGTGCCAGCTCGCTATCTCCGGGATCCGCCTACGAGCAGTACTTC
-	TRBJ2-7	TRBV5-1	16	-	CASSLGVTVRSLEQYF	TGCGCCAGCAGCTTGGGTGTGACGGTTCGGTCCCTCGAGCAGTACTTC
TRBD2	TRBJ2-1	TRBV15	17	-	CATSPFGLAELNNEQFF	TGTGCCACCAGCCCATTCGGACTAGCGGAGCTTAACAATGAGCAGTTCTTC
-	TRBJ2-1	TRBV5-5	15	-	CASSLFRISYNEQFF	TGTGCCAGCAGCTTGTTTCGGATTTCCTACAATGAGCAGTTCTTC
-	TRBJ1-1	TRBV11-2	14	few	CASSLAWRGTEAFF	TGTGCCAGCAGCTTAGCTTGGCGAGGCACTGAAGCTTTCTTT
-	TRBJ1-3	TRBV27	15	-	CASSLTYTSGNTIYF	TGTGCCAGCAGCCTAACCTACACCTCTGGAAACACCATATATTTT
-	TRBJ2-1	TRBV14	17	many	CASSLSFDTGRYNEQFF	TGTGCCAGCAGCCTCTCCTTCGATACAGGGAGGTACAATGAGCAGTTCTTC
TRBD2	TRBJ2-1	TRBV4-1	17	-	CASSQEGGRGVYNEQFF	TGCGCCAGCAGCCAAGAAGGTGGGCGGGGGGTTTACAATGAGCAGTTCTTC